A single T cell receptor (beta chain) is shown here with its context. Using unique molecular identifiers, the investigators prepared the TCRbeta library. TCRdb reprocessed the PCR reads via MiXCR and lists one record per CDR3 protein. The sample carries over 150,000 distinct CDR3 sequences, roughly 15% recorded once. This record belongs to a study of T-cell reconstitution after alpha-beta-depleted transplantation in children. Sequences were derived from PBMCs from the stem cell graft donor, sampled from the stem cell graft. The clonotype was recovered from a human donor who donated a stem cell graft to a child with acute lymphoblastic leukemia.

In DNA, the CDR3 is TGCAGCTACTCGAGGGAGGGAGGCTACGAGCAGTACTTC. Translating gives CSYSREGGYEQYF. The chain links TRBV29-1 to TRBJ2-7; 7 nucleotides agree with TRBD2. The CDR3 loop spans 13 amino acids. From germline, CDR1 is SQVTM and CDR2 ANQGSEA. Germline trimming cut 8 bases from V and 3 bases from J; bases unmatched to any gene: 10.